The 18 T cell receptor beta chains reported below all come from one sample, sequenced in a study of tumor and adjacent non-tumor tissue in lung cancer. This sample's RNA came from whole unsorted tissue. A modified ARM-PCR protocol with three rounds of nested PCR amplified TCRbeta. TCRdb re-called the multiplex PCR reads with MiXCR, one entry per CDR3 protein. The repertoire holds roughly 200,000 distinct CDR3 sequences, with approximately 74% as singletons. Sequencing was carried out using lung tumor tissue. The source is a man between 60 and 75 years old with non-small cell lung cancer.

Comment on this clonotype: With a much larger clone just one base away, this may be a read error. The chain uses TRBV6-6 and TRBJ1-6; 10 nucleotides match TRBD1. The CDR3 totals 15 residues. CDR1 is MNHNY and CDR2 is SVGAGI in the germline V gene (reference sequence). The CDR3 bases are TGTGCCAGCAGTTACTTGGACAGGGGGGCCTCCCCCCTCCGCTTT. It yields the protein CASSYLDRGASPLRF.

A remark on this clonotype: A read error may be the cause here, since a much bigger clone is one base away. The rearrangement uses TRBV6-6 and TRBJ2-5; weak D call: TRBD2 (5 bases). CDR3 length: 15 residues. Germline CDR1 and CDR2: MNHNY and SVGAGI (reference sequence). The V end was cut by 0 bases, the J end by 5 bases, with 13 bases between. In DNA form, the CDR3 reads TGTGCCAGCAGTTACTCCGGGATAGGGTTCGAGACCCAGTACTTC. It encodes CASSYSGIGFETQYF.

A remark on this clonotype: One end of the junction is discordant with germline, which a read error may explain. The chain has TRBV11-3 and TRBJ2-3; 9 bases align to TRBD2. The CDR3 has 17 amino acids. Germline values: CDR1 SGHNT, CDR2 YENEEA. In DNA form, the CDR3 reads TGTGCCAGCAGCCCCGGCTTGGGAGCGGGGGGAACAGATAAGCAGTATTTT. Protein product: CASSPGLGAGGTDKQYF.

The V call is TRBV12-3 or TRBV12-4, the J call TRBJ2-1; 10 bases fit TRBD2. Trimming removed 7 bases from V and 8 bases from J; junction bases left unmatched: 11. This CDR3 region has 15 residues. CDR3 sequence (DNA): TGTGCCAGCACTCCTTCTAGCGGGAGTCTCTATGAGCAGTTCTTC. Its translation: CASTPSSGSLYEQFF.

A word on this clonotype: The germline gene is not matched at one end of the junction; a read error may be the cause. V gene TRBV6-6 combines with J gene TRBJ1-5; D is possibly TRBD1 (5 bases). The germline V gene encodes CDR1 MNHNY and CDR2 SVGAGI (reference sequence). The CDR3 length is 20 residues. The CDR3 loop reads CASSYSVTVITSRRNQPHHF. For the CDR3, the DNA is TGTGCCAGCAGTTACTCGGTGACAGTAATAACCAGCCGTCGCAATCAGCCCCATCATTTT.

About this clonotype itself: The final CDR3 position lacks the conserved phenylalanine or tryptophan, pointing to a likely read error. The DNA is omitted, as the CDR3 cannot be located on it reliably, and the CDR3 follows TCRdb's listing. The chain's CDR3 is CASSLSRIAGGNNEQLI. The rearrangement joins TRBV11-1 to TRBJ2-1; the listed D gene, TRBD2, was not tested against the DNA. The CDR3 spans 17 residues, counting both ends. Germline CDR1 reads SGHAT; CDR2 reads FQDESV (reference sequence).

As to this clonotype: This may be a read error, as it is one base from a much larger clone. No conserved phenylalanine or tryptophan is present at the end of the CDR3, so a read error is the likely explanation. The rearrangement uses TRBV20-1 and TRBJ2-1; 12 bases align to TRBD2. The trim removed 5 bases at V and 7 bases at J, leaving 6 bases unmatched. The germline V gene encodes CDR1 DFQATT and CDR2 SNEGSKA (reference sequence). This CDR3 contains 14 residues. Written as DNA, the CDR3 is TGCAGTGCTGCTACTAGCGGGGGGATTAATGAGCAGTTCCTC. Protein product: CSAATSGGINEQFL.

Turning to this clonotype: One end of the junction is discordant with germline, which a read error may explain. V usage is TRBV19 and J usage is TRBJ1-5, with a tentative D call TRBD1 (5 bases). This CDR3 has 13 amino acids. From germline, CDR1 is LNHDA and CDR2 SQIVND (reference sequence). The CDR3 nucleotides read TGTGTCAGTAGTAAGACAGTAAGACAGCCCCAGCATTTT. Translated: CVSSKTVRQPQHF.

On this clonotype: A much larger clone lies one base from this, so it may be a read error. The V and J genes are TRBV4-3 and TRBJ2-7, with D perhaps matching TRBD1 (5 bases). Per germline, CDR1 LGHNA and CDR2 YSLEER. The CDR3 covers 15 residues. The CDR3 is CTSSQGIQGLGEQYF. CDR3 nucleotides: TGCACCAGCAGCCAAGGCATCCAGGGCCTCGGGGAGCAGTACTTC.

About this clonotype itself: Relative to the germline gene, one junction end is altered; a read error may explain this. This chain connects TRBV6-2 or TRBV6-3 to TRBJ2-3; tentatively, D is TRBD2 (5 bases). The CDR3 loop spans 16 amino acids. Germline CDR1 reads MNHEY; CDR2 reads SVGEGT. The CDR3 coding sequence is TGTGCCAGCAGTGGCCCGGTGGGTGAGGGCCTGGATATGCAGTATTTT. Its translation is CASSGPVGEGLDMQYF.

The rearrangement uses TRBV20-1 and TRBJ2-5; a possible D gene is TRBD2 (5 bases). The CDR3 has 13 residues. Germline CDR1 reads DFQATT; CDR2 reads SNEGSKA (reference sequence). V lost 1 base and J lost 4, with 10 bases in between. CDR3 nucleotide sequence: TGCAGTGCTAGAGTGACGGGATCAGAGACCCAGTACTTC. Protein sequence: CSARVTGSETQYF.

For this clonotype: A much larger clone lies a single base off, so this may be a read error. V gene TRBV5-4 combines with J gene TRBJ2-1; 8 positions agree with TRBD2. This CDR3 is built from 14 residues. The germline CDR1 and CDR2 sequences are SGHNT and YYREEE (reference sequence). The V segment lost 4 bases and the J segment 5 bases; nucleotides outside the gene matches: 5. CDR3 loop: CASSRTSRHNEQFF. CDR3 bases: TGTGCCAGCAGCCGGACTAGCAGGCACAATGAGCAGTTCTTC.

This clonotype was recorded only once. A clone one base away is much larger, so this may be a read error. Here the CDR3 omits its conserved ending phenylalanine or tryptophan, so a read error is the likely source. This rearrangement joins TRBV29-1 to TRBJ1-5; D unresolved. V was pared by 7 bases and J by 3 bases, with 10 bases between. This CDR3 comprises 12 residues. CDR1 SQVTM and CDR2 ANQGSEA come from the germline V gene. CDR3 protein: CSAPGFNQPQHL. CDR3 DNA: TGCAGCGCCCCGGGCTTCAATCAGCCCCAGCATCTT.

CDR3 amino acids: CASSQERRPADTQYF. CDR3 DNA: TGCGCCAGCAGCCAAGAACGGCGGCCCGCAGATACGCAGTATTTT. The chain employs TRBV4-3 and TRBJ2-3; D ambiguous. Per germline, CDR1 LGHNA and CDR2 YSLEER. V was clipped by 0 bases and J by 4 bases, with 11 bases between them. This CDR3 contains 15 residues.

The chain has TRBV6-6 and TRBJ2-7, with no clear D. V lost 9 bases, J lost 7 bases, and 16 bases lay in between. Germline V lookup: CDR1 MNHNY, CDR2 SVGAGI (reference sequence). This CDR3 comprises 12 residues. The CDR3 sequence is CASGYPHTEQYF. CDR3 coding DNA: TGTGCCAGTGGTTACCCACATACAGAGCAGTACTTC.

Remarks on this clonotype: At one end, the junction sequence differs from germline, possibly due to a read error. V is TRBV6-4 and J is TRBJ2-1, with D unclear. This CDR3 comprises 13 residues. Germline CDR1 reads MRHNA; CDR2 reads SNTAGT. The chain's CDR3 is CANSDSPKGKQFF. The DNA of the CDR3 is TGTGCCAACAGTGACTCGCCTAAGGGAAAGCAGTTCTTC.

This clonotype was counted at least ten times. The rearrangement links TRBV6-2 or TRBV6-3 to TRBJ1-2; D may be TRBD1 (6 bases). Trimming shortened V by 8 bases and J by 8 bases, and 15 bases separated the two germline ends. Germline-derived CDR1 and CDR2 are MNHEY and SVGEGT. This CDR3 has 12 amino acids. The CDR3 DNA is TGTGCCAGCGTGGACAGTCCCTGGGGCTACACCTTC. Its translation is CASVDSPWGYTF.

Note on this clonotype: The junction departs from germline at one end; a sequencing error may be responsible. V gene TRBV11-2 combines with J gene TRBJ2-1; D unclear. This CDR3 spans 15 amino acids. Germline CDR1 is SGHAT and CDR2 is FQNNGV. The CDR3 sequence is CASSLEGFSVNEQFF. The CDR3 region has the DNA TGTGCCAGCAGCCTAGAAGGTTTTAGTGTGAATGAGCAGTTCTTC.